The 5 T cell receptor beta chains listed next were all sequenced from one sample in a study of cytomegalovirus exposure and HLA in healthy donors (TCRdb year 2017). The library was obtained by the immunoSEQ multiplex PCR assay. The multiplex PCR relied on a mix of 60 forward primers for TCR Vbeta segments and 13 reverse primers for TCR Jbeta segments. In its TCRdb copy, this immuneACCESS table keeps in-frame sequences only and misses some clones. Where compared with another copy, unresolved V genes explain less than half of these, and the others have no known cause. Counted in this sample were under 130,000 clones; around 80% of them appeared once. The ten largest clones add up to over 5% of the sample. Sequenced input: PBMCs. The receptors originated from a man between 18 and 29 years old in good health and CMV-seronegative.

V usage is TRBV19 and J usage is TRBJ1-2; 7 bases map to TRBD1. V was clipped by 4 bases and J by 7 bases; unmatched bases: 6. Germline loops: CDR1 LNHDA, CDR2 SQIVND (reference sequence). This CDR3 spans 13 amino acids. CDR3 sequence (DNA): TGTGCCAGTAGTAAAAGGGGGCTTGGTGGCTACACCTTC. It is translated as CASSKRGLGGYTF.

V gene TRBV18 combines with J gene TRBJ2-5; possible D gene TRBD2, 5 bases. The CDR3 runs to 14 residues. Trimming cost V 7 bases and J 0 bases, with 12 bases left between them. The V gene's germline CDR1 is KGHSH and CDR2 LQKENI. The CDR3 here is CASFPGLNQETQYF. CDR3 DNA sequence: TGTGCCAGCTTCCCCGGACTGAACCAAGAGACCCAGTACTTC.

The chain employs TRBV10-2 and TRBJ2-3; 14 bases agree with TRBD2. The CDR3 is 15 residues long. CDR1 is WSHSY, CDR2 SAAADI, per germline. The ends lost 2 bases at V and 9 bases at J; junction bases unmatched: 4. CDR3 bases: TGCGCCAGCAGTGAGGGGGGACTAGCGGGAGAAACGCAGTATTTT. This codes for CASSEGGLAGETQYF.

The chain employs TRBV11-3 and TRBJ2-7, with D uncertain. Germline loops: CDR1 SGHNT, CDR2 YENEEA. The CDR3 extends over 13 amino acids. V lost 5 bases and J 1 base, leaving 9 bases between the germline ends. Here the CDR3 DNA reads TGTGCCAGCAGCAAAGGAGTGTCCTACGAGCAGTACTTC. Its protein product is CASSKGVSYEQYF.

The chain is built from TRBV10-3 and TRBJ1-4; TRBD1 is a possible D gene (6 bases). The V gene lost 11 bases and the J gene lost 1 base, with 20 bases spanning the gap. The CDR3 sequence is 16 residues long. CDR1 ENHRY and CDR2 SYGVKD come from the germline V gene. The CDR3 loop reads CAVAWGTGKTNEKLFF. For the CDR3, the DNA is TGTGCCGTAGCGTGGGGAACAGGGAAAACTAATGAAAAACTGTTTTTT.